These T cell receptor beta chains were read from a single sample in a study of cytomegalovirus exposure and HLA in healthy donors. Measured with immunoSEQ multiplex PCR; TCRdb has only the in-frame clones, and not every one. The data contain about 110,000 clones, around 83% of them singletons. The sequenced sample was PBMCs. The receptors originated from a woman under 30 in good health and CMV-seropositive. Each CDR3 is given without its conserved first and last residue.

V gene: TRBV6-5; J gene: TRBJ1-6; CDR3 protein: ASSRGLDNSPLH
V gene: TRBV4-1; J gene: TRBJ1-1; CDR3 protein: ASSQDRVSTEAF
V gene: TRBV9; J gene: TRBJ2-7; CDR3 protein: ASSVAGTGNYEQY
V gene: TRBV6-5; J gene: TRBJ2-7; CDR3 protein: ASSSARNEQY
V gene: TRBV5-1; J gene: TRBJ2-3; CDR3 protein: ASSLALAESTDTQY
V gene: TRBV18; J gene: TRBJ1-3; CDR3 protein: ASSPLEPGSGNTIY
V gene: TRBV28; J gene: TRBJ2-7; CDR3 protein: ASSRQALYEQY
V gene: TRBV9; J gene: TRBJ2-2; CDR3 protein: ASSVALGRSLNTGELF
V gene: TRBV6-5; J gene: TRBJ2-1; CDR3 protein: ASSYTGLAAYNEQF
V gene: TRBV6-4; J gene: TRBJ2-1; CDR3 protein: ASSRGEGARNEQF
V gene: TRBV5-1; J gene: TRBJ2-2; CDR3 protein: ASSNGRGGTGELF
V gene: TRBV7-2; J gene: TRBJ1-5; CDR3 protein: ASSLDRGQPQH
V gene: TRBV14; J gene: TRBJ2-1; CDR3 protein: ASSPYTLRNEQF
V gene: TRBV6-5; J gene: TRBJ2-1; CDR3 protein: ASSANSGNEQF
V gene: TRBV10-3; J gene: TRBJ2-1; CDR3 protein: AISDRLAGGKNEQF
V gene: TRBV11-3; J gene: TRBJ1-3; CDR3 protein: ASSPDLEGTGNTIY
V gene: TRBV10-1; J gene: TRBJ2-2; CDR3 protein: ARGDSPHMGAPGELF
V gene: TRBV19; J gene: TRBJ1-4; CDR3 protein: ASMAGPTNEKLF
V gene: TRBV6-1; J gene: TRBJ1-2; CDR3 protein: ASSRGNNYGYT
V gene: TRBV5-4; J gene: TRBJ1-4; CDR3 protein: ASSLGGGRSGNEKLF
V gene: TRBV28; J gene: TRBJ1-4; CDR3 protein: ASSLGGADGNEKLF
V gene: TRBV20-1; J gene: TRBJ2-7; CDR3 protein: SARQGEQY
V gene: TRBV4-1; J gene: TRBJ1-1; CDR3 protein: ASSPGTGGGNTEAF
V gene: TRBV28; J gene: TRBJ2-4; CDR3 protein: ASREGTKNIQY
V gene: TRBV21-1; J gene: TRBJ2-3; CDR3 protein: ASSKESRDTDTQY
V gene: TRBV19; J gene: TRBJ2-7; CDR3 protein: ASSIVFGRGSYEQY
V gene: TRBV5-4; J gene: TRBJ2-1; CDR3 protein: ASSLAAGGGANEQF
V gene: TRBV6-5; J gene: TRBJ1-2; CDR3 protein: ASSYAPPDRAYGYT
V gene: TRBV4-1; J gene: TRBJ2-3; CDR3 protein: ASSQVGGASTDTQY
V gene: TRBV28; J gene: TRBJ2-5; CDR3 protein: ASSSIIQGPQETQY